A selection of T cell receptor beta chains follows, all from one sample in a study of blood T cell repertoires in COVID-19. Clones were read by immunoSEQ multiplex PCR, and TCRdb kept only the in-frame ones, dropping some. The sample shows around 250,000 clones, about nine tenths of them seen only once. The sequencing sample was made of PBMCs or T cells enriched from blood (not recorded which). The origin of the receptors is a man in his fifties who had been exposed to COVID-19. The CDR3 runs from the conserved cysteine through the conserved F or W. Fields, in order: D gene, clone size, V gene, J gene, CDR3 protein, CDR3 DNA. The D gene is left open where the match is weak. Only part of the rows carry a size: once, few, many, or a class if the clone is expanded.

d_gene: TRBD1; abundance: NA; v_gene: TRBV19; j_gene: TRBJ1-4; CDR3aa: CASSLGQGEGEKLFF; CDR3nt: TGTGCCAGTAGTCTCGGACAGGGAGAGGGTGAAAAACTGTTTTTT
d_gene: NA; abundance: many; v_gene: TRBV20-1; j_gene: TRBJ2-1; CDR3aa: CSASSVNGEQFF; CDR3nt: TGCAGTGCTAGTAGCGTCAACGGTGAGCAGTTCTTC
d_gene: NA; abundance: NA; v_gene: TRBV5-1; j_gene: TRBJ2-1; CDR3aa: CASSLERGPYNEQFF; CDR3nt: TGCGCCAGCAGCTTGGAGAGAGGCCCTTACAATGAGCAGTTCTTC
d_gene: NA; abundance: NA; v_gene: TRBV7-2; j_gene: TRBJ2-7; CDR3aa: CASSFAGAYEQYF; CDR3nt: TGTGCCAGCAGCTTTGCAGGGGCCTACGAGCAGTACTTC
d_gene: NA; abundance: NA; v_gene: TRBV4-2; j_gene: TRBJ1-4; CDR3aa: CASSPLFGSQRTGKLFF; CDR3nt: TGTGCCAGCAGCCCCCTCTTTGGCTCCCAAAGGACTGGAAAACTGTTTTTT
d_gene: TRBD1; abundance: NA; v_gene: TRBV4-2; j_gene: TRBJ1-3; CDR3aa: CASSPKHTGTGRSGNTIYF; CDR3nt: TGTGCCAGCAGCCCAAAGCACACCGGGACAGGGCGCTCTGGAAACACCATATATTTT
d_gene: NA; abundance: NA; v_gene: TRBV11-2; j_gene: TRBJ1-2; CDR3aa: CASGRDTLNYGYTF; CDR3nt: TGTGCCAGCGGCCGGGACACCTTAAACTATGGCTACACCTTC
d_gene: TRBD1; abundance: NA; v_gene: TRBV28; j_gene: TRBJ1-4; CDR3aa: CATTNRGRLATNEKLFF; CDR3nt: TGTGCCACCACGAACAGGGGGCGGCTTGCAACTAATGAAAAACTGTTTTTT
d_gene: NA; abundance: NA; v_gene: TRBV5-4; j_gene: TRBJ2-2; CDR3aa: CASSFGPGELFF; CDR3nt: TGTGCCAGCAGCTTCGGTCCCGGGGAGCTGTTTTTT
d_gene: TRBD2; abundance: NA; v_gene: TRBV6-4; j_gene: TRBJ2-5; CDR3aa: CASSDSNSGLAGEETQYF; CDR3nt: TGTGCCAGCAGTGACTCTAACTCGGGACTAGCGGGGGAAGAGACCCAGTACTTC
d_gene: TRBD1; abundance: NA; v_gene: TRBV7-9; j_gene: TRBJ1-2; CDR3aa: CASSLGSGGRGYTF; CDR3nt: TGTGCCAGCAGCTTAGGGTCAGGGGGCCGTGGCTACACCTTC
d_gene: TRBD1; abundance: NA; v_gene: TRBV5-6; j_gene: TRBJ2-5; CDR3aa: CASSPVGQGRETQYF; CDR3nt: TGTGCCAGCAGCCCTGTGGGACAGGGTAGGGAGACCCAGTACTTC
d_gene: TRBD1; abundance: NA; v_gene: TRBV7-6; j_gene: TRBJ2-5; CDR3aa: CASSHLGQTQETQYF; CDR3nt: TGTGCCAGCAGCCACCTGGGACAGACCCAAGAGACCCAGTACTTC
d_gene: NA; abundance: NA; v_gene: TRBV5-1; j_gene: TRBJ1-5; CDR3aa: CASSLTAGSQPQHF; CDR3nt: TGCGCCAGCAGCTTGACGGCAGGGTCTCAGCCCCAGCATTTT
d_gene: NA; abundance: NA; v_gene: TRBV6-1; j_gene: TRBJ1-1; CDR3aa: CASSETINGPEAFF; CDR3nt: TGTGCCAGCAGTGAAACCATAAATGGCCCTGAAGCTTTCTTT
d_gene: TRBD1; abundance: NA; v_gene: TRBV5-5; j_gene: TRBJ2-3; CDR3aa: CASSSGQASTDTQYF; CDR3nt: TGTGCCAGCAGCTCAGGACAGGCGAGCACAGATACGCAGTATTTT
d_gene: TRBD1; abundance: NA; v_gene: TRBV28; j_gene: TRBJ1-2; CDR3aa: CASSLLGTANGYTF; CDR3nt: TGTGCCAGCAGTCTGCTGGGGACAGCTAATGGCTACACCTTC
d_gene: NA; abundance: NA; v_gene: TRBV28; j_gene: TRBJ2-2; CDR3aa: CASRAVTGELFF; CDR3nt: TGTGCCAGCAGGGCAGTGACCGGGGAGCTGTTTTTT
d_gene: TRBD1; abundance: NA; v_gene: TRBV7-2; j_gene: TRBJ1-2; CDR3aa: CASSLNRGLNYGYTF; CDR3nt: TGTGCCAGCAGCTTAAACAGGGGGCTCAACTATGGCTACACCTTC
d_gene: NA; abundance: NA; v_gene: TRBV6-5; j_gene: TRBJ2-7; CDR3aa: CASSLRREQYF; CDR3nt: TGTGCCAGCAGCCTGAGAAGAGAGCAGTACTTC
d_gene: TRBD2; abundance: NA; v_gene: TRBV11-2; j_gene: TRBJ2-1; CDR3aa: CASSSPRGGYNEQFF; CDR3nt: TGTGCCAGCAGCTCCCCCCGGGGGGGCTACAATGAGCAGTTCTTC
d_gene: TRBD1; abundance: NA; v_gene: TRBV28; j_gene: TRBJ2-5; CDR3aa: CASRTPGQWRTQYF; CDR3nt: TGTGCCAGCAGGACCCCGGGACAGTGGAGGACCCAGTACTTC
d_gene: TRBD2; abundance: NA; v_gene: TRBV5-1; j_gene: TRBJ2-1; CDR3aa: CASSFQGSLAGGHRNEQFF; CDR3nt: TGCGCCAGCAGCTTTCAGGGGTCGCTAGCGGGAGGCCATCGCAATGAGCAGTTCTTC
d_gene: TRBD1; abundance: NA; v_gene: TRBV5-1; j_gene: TRBJ2-1; CDR3aa: CASSLSGTGDNEQFF; CDR3nt: TGCGCCAGCAGCTTGAGCGGGACAGGGGACAATGAGCAGTTCTTC
d_gene: NA; abundance: NA; v_gene: TRBV6-6; j_gene: TRBJ2-5; CDR3aa: CASSYPPQQETQYF; CDR3nt: TGTGCCAGCAGTTACCCCCCCCAGCAAGAGACCCAGTACTTC
d_gene: NA; abundance: once; v_gene: TRBV7-2; j_gene: TRBJ1-3; CDR3aa: CASSLVTGYSGNTIYF; CDR3nt: TGTGCCAGCAGCTTAGTTACAGGCTACTCTGGAAACACCATATATTTT
d_gene: NA; abundance: once; v_gene: TRBV27; j_gene: TRBJ1-2; CDR3aa: CASSLWSGQNYGYTF; CDR3nt: TGTGCCAGCAGTTTATGGAGCGGACAGAACTATGGCTACACCTTC
d_gene: TRBD1; abundance: NA; v_gene: TRBV11-3; j_gene: TRBJ1-1; CDR3aa: CASSFGTVTEAFF; CDR3nt: TGTGCCAGCAGCTTCGGGACAGTTACTGAAGCTTTCTTT
d_gene: NA; abundance: NA; v_gene: TRBV30; j_gene: TRBJ1-3; CDR3aa: CAWSGGPGNTIYF; CDR3nt: TGTGCCTGGTCTGGGGGCCCTGGAAACACCATATATTTT
d_gene: TRBD1; abundance: NA; v_gene: TRBV28; j_gene: TRBJ1-5; CDR3aa: CASSAGGYSNQPQHF; CDR3nt: TGTGCCAGCAGTGCAGGGGGCTATAGCAATCAGCCCCAGCATTTT
d_gene: TRBD1; abundance: NA; v_gene: TRBV5-1; j_gene: TRBJ2-1; CDR3aa: CASSLQGASYNEQFF; CDR3nt: TGCGCCAGCAGCTTGCAGGGGGCCTCCTACAATGAGCAGTTCTTC
d_gene: TRBD2; abundance: NA; v_gene: TRBV9; j_gene: TRBJ2-7; CDR3aa: CASSPQSGGIREQYF; CDR3nt: TGTGCCAGCAGCCCCCAAAGCGGGGGCATACGCGAGCAGTACTTC
d_gene: NA; abundance: once; v_gene: TRBV10-1; j_gene: TRBJ2-2; CDR3aa: CASSVSRNTGELFF; CDR3nt: TGCGCCAGCAGTGTATCGAGGAATACCGGGGAGCTGTTTTTT
d_gene: TRBD2; abundance: once; v_gene: TRBV9; j_gene: TRBJ2-2; CDR3aa: CASSTPSGLAGGPLIHGELFF; CDR3nt: TGTGCCAGCAGCACCCCCTCGGGACTAGCGGGGGGGCCCTTGATTCACGGGGAGCTGTTTTTT
d_gene: NA; abundance: NA; v_gene: TRBV28; j_gene: TRBJ1-2; CDR3aa: CASSTGLYGYTF; CDR3nt: TGTGCCAGCAGTACAGGTCTATATGGCTACACCTTC
d_gene: NA; abundance: NA; v_gene: TRBV28; j_gene: TRBJ1-1; CDR3aa: CASSLPYTEAFF; CDR3nt: TGTGCCAGCAGTTTACCGTACACTGAAGCTTTCTTT
d_gene: TRBD2; abundance: NA; v_gene: TRBV30; j_gene: TRBJ2-3; CDR3aa: CAWTLAGGWTDTQYF; CDR3nt: TGTGCCTGGACCCTAGCGGGAGGTTGGACAGATACGCAGTATTTT
d_gene: NA; abundance: NA; v_gene: TRBV15; j_gene: TRBJ1-1; CDR3aa: CATSRGRGRDTEAFF; CDR3nt: TGTGCCACCAGCAGAGGTCGAGGGCGTGACACTGAAGCTTTCTTT
d_gene: NA; abundance: NA; v_gene: TRBV18; j_gene: TRBJ1-1; CDR3aa: CASSLRRETEAFF; CDR3nt: TGTGCCAGCTCATTGAGGAGGGAAACTGAAGCTTTCTTT
d_gene: NA; abundance: NA; v_gene: TRBV5-1; j_gene: TRBJ2-6; CDR3aa: CASSRGSGANVLTF; CDR3nt: TGCGCCAGCAGCCGAGGCTCTGGGGCCAACGTCCTGACTTTC
d_gene: NA; abundance: NA; v_gene: TRBV7-3; j_gene: TRBJ1-2; CDR3aa: CASSLGEGTKNGYTF; CDR3nt: TGTGCCAGCAGCTTAGGGGAAGGGACTAAAAATGGCTACACCTTC
d_gene: TRBD1; abundance: NA; v_gene: TRBV6-5; j_gene: TRBJ2-2; CDR3aa: CATTGTGVGGELFF; CDR3nt: TGTGCCACGACCGGGACAGGGGTTGGCGGGGAGCTGTTTTTT
d_gene: TRBD2; abundance: NA; v_gene: TRBV25-1; j_gene: TRBJ2-1; CDR3aa: CASGKTSGRSQFF; CDR3nt: TGTGCCAGCGGTAAGACTAGCGGGAGATCCCAGTTCTTC
d_gene: TRBD1; abundance: NA; v_gene: TRBV12-3/TRBV12-4; j_gene: TRBJ1-2; CDR3aa: CASSTTGHGYTF; CDR3nt: TGTGCCAGCAGTACGACAGGGCACGGCTACACCTTC
d_gene: TRBD2; abundance: NA; v_gene: TRBV5-3; j_gene: TRBJ2-2; CDR3aa: CARGTLGREARPGTGELFF; CDR3nt: TGTGCCAGAGGGACCCTGGGGCGGGAGGCCAGGCCGGGAACCGGGGAGCTGTTTTTT
d_gene: NA; abundance: NA; v_gene: TRBV11-3; j_gene: TRBJ1-5; CDR3aa: CASSLESHQPQHF; CDR3nt: TGTGCCAGCAGCTTAGAGAGCCATCAGCCCCAGCATTTT
d_gene: TRBD1; abundance: NA; v_gene: TRBV9; j_gene: TRBJ1-1; CDR3aa: CASSPWGQGDTEAFF; CDR3nt: TGTGCCAGCAGCCCCTGGGGACAGGGGGATACTGAAGCTTTCTTT